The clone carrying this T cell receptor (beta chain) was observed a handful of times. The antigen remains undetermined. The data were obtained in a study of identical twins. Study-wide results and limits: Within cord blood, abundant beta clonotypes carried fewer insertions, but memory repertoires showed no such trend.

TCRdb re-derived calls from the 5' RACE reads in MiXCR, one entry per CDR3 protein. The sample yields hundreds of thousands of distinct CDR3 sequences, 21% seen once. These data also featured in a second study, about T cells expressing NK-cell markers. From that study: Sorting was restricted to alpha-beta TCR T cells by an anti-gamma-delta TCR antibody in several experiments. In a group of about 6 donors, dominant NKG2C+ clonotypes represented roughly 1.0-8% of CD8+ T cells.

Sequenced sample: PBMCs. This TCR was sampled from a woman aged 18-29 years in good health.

CDR3 nucleotides: TGCGCCAGCAGCTCGCAAGCCGGGACAGGGATGTACGAGCAGTACTTC. It is translated as CASSSQAGTGMYEQYF. The chain couples TRBV5-1 to TRBJ2-7, with 9 bases lining up with TRBD1. This CDR3 has 16 amino acids. Unmatched junction bases numbered 11, after V lost 3 bases and J lost 4 bases. The germline CDR1 and CDR2 sequences are SGHRS and YFSETQ.